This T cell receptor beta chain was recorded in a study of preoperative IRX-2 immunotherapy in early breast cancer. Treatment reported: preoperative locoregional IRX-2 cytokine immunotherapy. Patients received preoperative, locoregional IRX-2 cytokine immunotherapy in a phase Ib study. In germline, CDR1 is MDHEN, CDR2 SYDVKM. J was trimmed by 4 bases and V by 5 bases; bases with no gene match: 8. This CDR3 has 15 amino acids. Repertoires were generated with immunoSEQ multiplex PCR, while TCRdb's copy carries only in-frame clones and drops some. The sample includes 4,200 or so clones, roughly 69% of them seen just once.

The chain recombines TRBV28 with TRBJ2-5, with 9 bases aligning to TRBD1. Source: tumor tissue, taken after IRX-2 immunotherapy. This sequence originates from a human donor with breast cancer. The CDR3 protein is CASSDMGQGRETQYF. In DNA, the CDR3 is TGTGCCAGCAGTGATATGGGACAGGGACGAGAGACCCAGTACTTC.